This record looks at one T cell receptor beta chain sequence and its context. The antigen is unknown. The CDR3 contains 14 residues. J gave up 7 bases and V 5 bases, and 7 bases lay outside the gene matches. CDR1 and CDR2 (germline): SGHTA, FQGNSA. The data derive from a study of cytomegalovirus exposure and HLA in healthy donors. Study-level points and caveats: Subsequent analysis showed first-cohort TCR clusters tending to co-occur in more than 90 validation repertoires.

Profiled with immunoSEQ multiplex PCR; TCRdb holds only in-frame clones, not every one. The sample carries 160,000 or so clones, 84% recorded once. Separate from the roughly 670-subject first cohort, the approximately 120-subject validation cohort was the one that the donors belonged to. The sequence derives from a man under 40 in good health and CMV-seropositive. The specimen was PBMCs. This chain links TRBV7-2 with TRBJ1-5, with 8 bases identical to TRBD1. The CDR3 DNA reads as TGTGCCAGCAGCCCGGGACAGGCAGGGCAGCCCCAGCATTTT. This encodes CASSPGQAGQPQHF.